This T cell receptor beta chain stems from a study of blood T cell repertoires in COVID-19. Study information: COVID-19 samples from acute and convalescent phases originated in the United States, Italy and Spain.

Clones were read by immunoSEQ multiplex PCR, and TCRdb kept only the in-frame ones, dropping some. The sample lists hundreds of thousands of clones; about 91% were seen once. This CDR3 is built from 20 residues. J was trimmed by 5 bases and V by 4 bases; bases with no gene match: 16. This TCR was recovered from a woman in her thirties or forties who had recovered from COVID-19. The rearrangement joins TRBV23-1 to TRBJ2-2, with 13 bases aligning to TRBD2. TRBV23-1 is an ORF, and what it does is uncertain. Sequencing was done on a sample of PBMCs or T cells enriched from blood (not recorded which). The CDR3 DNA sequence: TGCGCCAGCAGTCGGCAGCTGGTCGGACTAGCGGGAGTTGGAACCGGGGAGCTGTTTTTT. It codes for CASSRQLVGLAGVGTGELFF.